This TCR beta chain appears in the sequencing data of a study of blood T cell repertoires in COVID-19. About the study: COVID-19 samples from acute and convalescent phases originated in the United States, Italy and Spain. Nucleic acid was either cDNA or gDNA, and it came from T cells, B-cell-depleted T cells, or PBMCs.

Original handling: It was from reference gene primer amplification that nucleated cell counts were estimated. Clones were sequenced by immunoSEQ multiplex PCR, and TCRdb holds only the in-frame ones, with some missing. V and J calls and clone size are copied from that table; D and trimming were computed from the DNA. This sample has tens of thousands of clones; around four fifths occur once, and the top ten carry less than 45%. Sequenced: peripheral blood. This clonotype originated in a woman older than 75 with active or convalescent COVID-19.

CDR3 bases: TGTGCCAGCACCTCGGGGGACGGGACCTATGGCTACACCTTC. Residues: CASTSGDGTYGYTF. The gene calls are TRBV28 and TRBJ1-2; a possible D gene is TRBD1 (5 bases). CDR1 and CDR2 from the germline V gene are MDHEN and SYDVKM. The ends were cut back, 7 bases at V and 4 bases at J, with 16 bases in the middle. The CDR3 sequence is 14 residues long.